The 30 T cell receptor beta chains listed next were all sequenced from one sample in a study of blood T cell repertoires in COVID-19. The assay was immunoSEQ multiplex PCR, and TCRdb's table has in-frame clones only and misses some. The sample consists of about 80,000 clones, about four fifths of them appearing once. The sample consisted of peripheral blood. These receptors all stem from a human donor in a cohort sampled during active COVID-19.

The chain combines TRBV21-1 with TRBJ2-7; TRBD1 is the table's D call and was not checked against the DNA. TRBV21-1 represents a pseudogene. The CDR3 length is 16 residues. The CDR3 DNA reads as TGTGCCAGCAGCAAAAGGCAGGGACAGGACTCCTACGAGCAGTACTTC. Translation: CASSKRQGQDSYEQYF.

V gene TRBV11-2 combines with J gene TRBJ2-5; D ambiguous. Per germline, CDR1 SGHAT and CDR2 FQNNGV. V was pared by 6 bases and J by 5 bases, with 19 bases between. There are 15 residues in the CDR3. In DNA form, the CDR3 reads TGTGCCAGCAGACGACCTCGAGACACCCCCGAGACCCAGTACTTC. Translated, it gives CASRRPRDTPETQYF.

The J gene is TRBJ2-3, the V gene TRBV6-1, with TRBD1 matching over 8 bases. CDR1 MNHNS and CDR2 SASEGT come from the germline V gene. With 2 bases clipped from V and 5 bases from J, the junction kept 3 bases outside the gene matches. CDR3 size: 14 residues. The CDR3 DNA follows: TGTGCCAGCAGTGAACAGGGGGCGAGAGATACGCAGTATTTT. It encodes CASSEQGARDTQYF.

The rearrangement links TRBV5-6 to TRBJ2-5; possibly TRBD1 for D (5 bases). The CDR3 is made up of 15 amino acids. The V gene's germline CDR1 is SGHDT and CDR2 YYEEEE. Trimming stripped 4 bases from V and 2 bases from J, with 15 bases between. CDR3 bases: TGTGCCAGCAGCCTCCAGGGCACTTCTCAAGAGACCCAGTACTTC. Translating gives CASSLQGTSQETQYF.

This chain links TRBV11-2 with TRBJ2-2, with D possibly TRBD2 on 7 matching bases. V shed 4 bases and J shed 3 bases, with 12 bases lying between them. The CDR3 runs 15 residues. Germline V gives CDR1 SGHAT, CDR2 FQNNGV. Here the CDR3 reads CASSSRGADTGELFF. DNA for the CDR3: TGTGCCAGCAGCTCCCGGGGGGCGGACACCGGGGAGCTGTTTTTT. The variable domain in full, completed from reference TRBV11-2 and TRBJ2-2, reads EAGVAQSPRYKIIEKRQSVAFWCNPISGHATLYWYQQILGQGPKLLIQFQNNGVVDDSQLPKDRFSAERLKGVDSTLKIQPAKLEDSAVYLCASSSRGADTGELFFGEGSRLTVL.

The chain's CDR3 is CASSRDHKGADTQYF. CDR3 DNA sequence: TGTGCCAGCAGTCGCGACCATAAAGGGGCAGATACGCAGTATTTT. This chain links TRBV6-5 with TRBJ2-3; a possible D gene is TRBD1 (5 bases). This CDR3 has 15 amino acids. Trimming removed 5 bases from V and 4 bases from J, with 16 bases in between. Per the germline V gene, CDR1 is MNHEY and CDR2 is SVGAGI.

This clone occurred once. The V call is TRBV27, the J call TRBJ2-5; perhaps TRBD2 as D (6 bases). The V end was cut by 3 bases, the J end by 1 base, with 12 bases between. CDR1 is MNHEY, CDR2 SMNVEV, per germline (reference sequence). The CDR3 has 15 amino acids. The CDR3 DNA sequence: TGTGCCAGCAGTTTCTACCGGGACTCCCAAGAGACCCAGTACTTC. Protein product: CASSFYRDSQETQYF.

V usage is TRBV10-3 and J usage is TRBJ2-6; TRBD1 agrees at 10 bases. Losses at the gene ends were 4 bases for V and 4 bases for J; bases not matched to a gene: 4. The CDR3 has 16 amino acids. Germline V gene data show CDR1 as ENHRY and CDR2 as SYGVKD. The CDR3 coding sequence is TGTGCCATCAGTGTGGACAGGGGGTCCGGGGCCAACGTCCTGACTTTC. Amino acids: CAISVDRGSGANVLTF.

The chain joins TRBV6-5 to TRBJ2-3; 7 bases align to TRBD1. The CDR3 contains 13 residues. The J segment lost 5 bases and the V segment lost 6 bases, leaving 5 bases of the junction unmatched. Germline CDR1 MNHEY, CDR2 SVGAGI. CDR3 loop: CASSQNRGDTQYF. Here the CDR3 DNA reads TGTGCCAGCAGCCAAAACAGGGGAGATACGCAGTATTTT.

The V call is TRBV6-5, the J call TRBJ2-3, with D unresolved. This CDR3 is 13 amino acids long. The V gene's germline CDR1 is MNHEY and CDR2 SVGAGI. Trimming pared 5 bases from V and 4 bases from J, leaving 10 bases between. As DNA, the CDR3 is TGTGCCAGCAGTCCCACTCGGGCAGATACGCAGTATTTT. It is translated as CASSPTRADTQYF.

CDR3 protein: CASRGKNRGDNSPLHF. The CDR3 nucleotides read TGTGCCAGCAGGGGAAAAAACAGGGGGGATAATTCACCCCTCCACTTT. This chain joins TRBV28 and TRBJ1-6; 8 positions agree with TRBD1. Trimming removed 6 bases from V and 5 bases from J; junction bases left unmatched: 9. The germline gives CDR1 MDHEN, CDR2 SYDVKM. The CDR3 sequence is 16 residues long.

The V call is TRBV3-1 (or the pseudogene TRBV3-2), the J call TRBJ1-2, with 7 positions matching TRBD1. The CDR3 has 14 amino acids. CDR1 is LGHDT, CDR2 YNNKEL, per germline (reference sequence). The trim removed 4 bases at V and 2 bases at J, leaving 4 bases unmatched. CDR3 in DNA: TGTGCCAGCAGCCTTTCGGGACAGAACTATGGCTACACCTTC. Its translation is CASSLSGQNYGYTF.

The chain carries TRBV6-2 or TRBV6-3 and TRBJ1-1; 8 bases are shared with TRBD1. Germline lookup yields CDR1 MNHEY and CDR2 SVGEGT. The CDR3 has 14 amino acids. V dropped 5 bases and J dropped 4; count of bases not matched to a gene: 6. CDR3 sequence (DNA): TGTGCCAGCAGTCTGACAGGGGAAAGCACTGAAGCTTTCTTT. Translated: CASSLTGESTEAFF.

The chain combines TRBV9 with TRBJ2-1; no firm D call. Germline V lookup: CDR1 SGDLS, CDR2 YYNGEE. V lost 1 base and J 5 bases, leaving 10 bases between the germline ends. There are 14 residues in the CDR3. The CDR3 sequence: CASSVMAVDNEQFF. The CDR3 DNA follows: TGTGCCAGCAGCGTAATGGCGGTCGACAATGAGCAGTTCTTC.

This clone was seen only once. The chain joins TRBV29-1 to TRBJ2-7; 7 bases are shared with TRBD2. Germline-derived CDR1 and CDR2 are SQVTM and ANQGSEA. This CDR3 has 11 residues. The trim removed 7 bases at V and 7 bases at J, leaving 7 bases unmatched. The CDR3 DNA reads as TGCAGCGCTGGGAGGGTGGGGGAGCAGTACTTC. It codes for CSAGRVGEQYF.

This chain links TRBV28 with TRBJ1-1; maybe TRBD1 (5 bases). This CDR3 spans 13 amino acids. Germline CDR1 MDHEN, CDR2 SYDVKM. V lost 6 bases to trimming and J lost 1 base, with 9 bases between them. The CDR3 sequence: CASRVQENTEAFF. CDR3 nucleotides: TGTGCCAGCAGAGTACAGGAGAACACTGAAGCTTTCTTT.

The chain joins TRBV25-1 to TRBJ2-3, with D possibly TRBD1 on 5 matching bases. The germline gives CDR1 MGHDK, CDR2 SYGVNS. The V and J ends lost 6 bases and 3 bases respectively, with 10 bases between them. The CDR3 has 13 residues. The CDR3: CASSVSGTDTQYF. The CDR3 DNA reads as TGTGCCAGCAGCGTCTCAGGGACAGATACGCAGTATTTT.

The chain recombines TRBV7-2 with TRBJ2-2, with a possible D match to TRBD2 (7 bases). Trimming pared 1 base from V and 4 bases from J, leaving 13 bases between. The CDR3 spans 16 residues. CDR1 SGHTA and CDR2 FQGNSA come from the germline V gene. The CDR3 nucleotides read TGTGCCAGCAGCTTAGAGTGGGGGGGCCTCACCGGGGAGCTGTTTTTT. Amino acids: CASSLEWGGLTGELFF.

V and J are TRBV18 and TRBJ2-6; D is unresolved. Trimming removed 1 base at V and 4 bases at J, with 8 bases between. The length of the CDR3 is 15 residues. Germline loops: CDR1 KGHSH, CDR2 LQKENI. The CDR3 sequence: CASSPLQSGANVLTF. CDR3 DNA sequence: TGTGCCAGCTCACCACTTCAGTCAGGGGCCAACGTCCTGACTTTC.

This clone was recorded at least ten times. The genes are TRBV28 and TRBJ1-6; 7 positions match TRBD1. The CDR3 totals 16 residues. The V gene end was trimmed by 2 bases and the J gene end by 6 bases; junction bases not matched to a gene: 7. Germline lookup yields CDR1 MDHEN and CDR2 SYDVKM. The CDR3 bases are TGTGCCAGCAGTTTAGAGGCAGGGGGTGGTAATTCACCCCTCCACTTT. Residues: CASSLEAGGGNSPLHF.

The table lists this clone with a count of one. The genes are TRBV7-3 and TRBJ2-6; the match to TRBD1 covers 12 bases. The CDR3 is 18 amino acids. Looked up from germline, CDR1 is SGHTA and CDR2 is FQGTGA. J lost 2 bases, V lost 7 bases, and 9 bases had no gene match. The CDR3 is CASTPGGQGATGANVLTF. CDR3 nucleotides: TGTGCCAGCACCCCCGGGGGACAGGGGGCGACTGGGGCCAACGTCCTGACTTTC.

The chain joins TRBV6-1 to TRBJ1-5; unclear D gene. Trimming removed 3 bases from V and 6 bases from J, with 9 bases in between. Germline V gene lookup returns CDR1 MNHNS and CDR2 SASEGT. The CDR3 totals 13 residues. The CDR3 DNA is TGTGCCAGCAGTGATCGGGGTATTCAGCCCCAGCATTTT. Translated: CASSDRGIQPQHF.

The chain recombines TRBV28 with TRBJ2-6; 8 nucleotides align to TRBD1. The CDR3 is made up of 16 amino acids. Trimming removed 2 bases from V and 2 bases from J; junction bases left unmatched: 2. The germline V gene encodes CDR1 MDHEN and CDR2 SYDVKM. The CDR3 here is CASSLLQGAGANVLTF. The CDR3 coding sequence is TGTGCCAGCAGTTTACTACAGGGGGCTGGGGCCAACGTCCTGACTTTC.

This clone was picked up a small number of times. The chain has TRBV5-1 and TRBJ1-2; 8 bases align to TRBD1. The V segment lost 0 bases and the J segment 4 bases; nucleotides outside the gene matches: 5. In germline, CDR1 is SGHRS, CDR2 YFSETQ. The CDR3 has 15 residues. The CDR3 bases are TGCGCCAGCAGCTTGGGGGACAGGAGATCCTATGGCTACACCTTC. It yields the protein CASSLGDRRSYGYTF.

V usage is TRBV25-1 and J usage is TRBJ2-7; possible D gene TRBD2, 6 bases. Germline lookup yields CDR1 MGHDK and CDR2 SYGVNS. This CDR3 has 15 residues. V lost 3 bases, J lost 4 bases, and 16 bases lay in between. The chain's CDR3 is CASSDLTRNSYEQYF. The CDR3 nucleotides are TGTGCCAGCAGTGACCTGACTAGGAACTCTTACGAGCAGTACTTC.

The V call is TRBV19, the J call TRBJ1-3; D unclear. Germline-derived CDR1 and CDR2 are LNHDA and SQIVND (reference sequence). Trimming pared 7 bases from V and 4 bases from J, leaving 14 bases between. The length of the CDR3 is 14 residues. The CDR3 DNA is TGTGCCAGTATGCGACCGGTGAGGGGAAACACCATATATTTT. This gives the protein CASMRPVRGNTIYF.

The rearrangement uses TRBV7-8 and TRBJ2-5; a possible D gene is TRBD1 (5 bases). Germline-derived CDR1 and CDR2 are SGHVS and FQNEAQ. Trimming removed 5 bases at V and 5 bases at J, with 12 bases between. The CDR3 totals 13 residues. CDR3 nucleotides: TGTGCCAGCAGCATTGGGGCCCCTGAGACCCAGTACTTC. The encoded protein is CASSIGAPETQYF.

This clone has a single count. The V and J genes are TRBV7-3 and TRBJ2-1; 15 bases line up with TRBD2. V was pared by 4 bases and J by 5 bases, with 6 bases of the junction left unmatched. The germline gives CDR1 SGHTA, CDR2 FQGTGA. The CDR3 runs to 17 residues. CDR3 in DNA: TGTGCCAGCAGCTCCCCGGGACTAGCGGGGGGCCACAATGAGCAGTTCTTC. Translation gives CASSSPGLAGGHNEQFF.

The V call is TRBV6-1, the J call TRBJ2-2, with D possibly matching TRBD2 (6 bases). The V gene lost 2 bases and the J gene lost 0 bases, with 19 bases spanning the gap. The length of the CDR3 is 19 residues. CDR1 is MNHNS, CDR2 SASEGT, per germline. CDR3 loop: CASSERRGDTLANTGELFF. The CDR3 DNA follows: TGTGCCAGCAGTGAAAGGAGGGGTGACACTCTCGCGAACACCGGGGAGCTGTTTTTT.

A single count supports this clone. The CDR3 coding sequence is TGTGCCAGCAGTGCCGACAGGGCCCCTGGAAACACCATATATTTT. Translated, it gives CASSADRAPGNTIYF. The chain uses TRBV27 and TRBJ1-3; 7 bases fit TRBD1. V gave up 5 bases and J gave up 2 bases; unmatched junction bases: 6. The CDR3 runs to 15 residues. Germline-derived CDR1 and CDR2 are MNHEY and SMNVEV (reference sequence).